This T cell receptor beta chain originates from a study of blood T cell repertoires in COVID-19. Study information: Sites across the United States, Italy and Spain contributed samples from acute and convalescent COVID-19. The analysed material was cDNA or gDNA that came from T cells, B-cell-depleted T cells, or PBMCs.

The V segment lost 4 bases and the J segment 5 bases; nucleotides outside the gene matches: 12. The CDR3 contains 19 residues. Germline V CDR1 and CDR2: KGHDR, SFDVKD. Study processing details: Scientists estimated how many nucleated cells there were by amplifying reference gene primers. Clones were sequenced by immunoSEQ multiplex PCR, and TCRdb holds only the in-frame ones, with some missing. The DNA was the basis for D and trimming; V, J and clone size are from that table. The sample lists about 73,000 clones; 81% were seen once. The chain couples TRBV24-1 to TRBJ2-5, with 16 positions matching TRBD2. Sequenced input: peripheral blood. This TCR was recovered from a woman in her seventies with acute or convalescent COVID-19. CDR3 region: CATSDPGTSGRVWGETQYF. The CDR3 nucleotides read TGTGCCACCAGTGACCCCGGGACTAGCGGGAGGGTCTGGGGGGAGACCCAGTACTTC.